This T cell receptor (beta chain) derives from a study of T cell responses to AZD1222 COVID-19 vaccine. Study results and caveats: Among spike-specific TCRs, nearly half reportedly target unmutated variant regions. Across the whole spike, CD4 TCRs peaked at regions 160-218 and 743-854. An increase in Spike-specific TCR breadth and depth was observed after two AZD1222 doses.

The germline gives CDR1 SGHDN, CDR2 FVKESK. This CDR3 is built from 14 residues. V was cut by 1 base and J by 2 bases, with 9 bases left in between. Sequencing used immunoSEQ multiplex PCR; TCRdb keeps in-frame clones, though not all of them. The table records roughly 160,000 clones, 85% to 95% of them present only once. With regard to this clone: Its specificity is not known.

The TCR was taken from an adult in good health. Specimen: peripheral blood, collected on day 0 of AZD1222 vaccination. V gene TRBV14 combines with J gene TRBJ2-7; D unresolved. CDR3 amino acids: CASSQGRNPYEQYF. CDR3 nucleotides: TGTGCCAGCAGCCAAGGAAGAAACCCCTACGAGCAGTACTTC.